The rows below give T cell receptor beta chains drawn from one sample of a study of shared clonotypes between healthy human individuals. Assay used: immunoSEQ multiplex PCR; TCRdb lists only in-frame clones, some missing. This table has roughly 2.1 million clones, just over 90% appearing once. The sample was naive CD8+ T cells from PBMCs. The origin of the receptors is a man between 18 and 35 years old in good health. Some clones in this sample may be carry-over from other donors' samples. Each CDR3 is given with its conserved first and last residue. D genes are given only for firm matches. Clone size is shown for a subset of rows, as once, few, many or a class of expanded clone.

cdr3_aa,cdr3_nt,d_call,j_call,clone_size,v_call
CSVPDWVGDTQYF,TGCAGCGTCCCCGACTGGGTCGGAGATACGCAGTATTTT,-,TRBJ2-3,-,TRBV29-1
CASSQDQGNEKLFF,TGCGCCAGCAGCCAAGATCAGGGGAATGAAAAACTGTTTTTT,-,TRBJ1-4,-,TRBV4-3
CASSPWLATNEKLFF,TGTGCCAGCAGCCCCTGGTTGGCAACTAATGAAAAACTGTTTTTT,-,TRBJ1-4,-,TRBV6-6
CASSQDWGVSLNTGELFF,TGCGCCAGCAGCCAAGACTGGGGAGTCTCCCTGAACACCGGGGAGCTGTTTTTT,-,TRBJ2-2,-,TRBV4-3
CASSQTGNSNQPQHF,TGTGCCAGCAGCCAAACAGGAAATAGCAATCAGCCCCAGCATTTT,-,TRBJ1-5,-,TRBV4-2
CASSQRGQGAYEQYF,TGCGCCAGCAGCCAGCGGGGGCAGGGGGCGTACGAGCAGTACTTC,-,TRBJ2-7,-,TRBV4-1
CATSSSGYEVYEQYF,TGTGCCACCAGTTCTTCAGGGTACGAGGTCTACGAGCAGTACTTC,-,TRBJ2-7,-,TRBV15
CASRTSYNEQFF,TGTGCCAGTAGGACCTCCTACAATGAGCAGTTCTTC,-,TRBJ2-1,few,TRBV19
CASSPVALAGPYEQYF,TGTGCCAGCAGCCCCGTCGCGCTAGCGGGCCCCTACGAGCAGTACTTC,TRBD2,TRBJ2-7,-,TRBV7-9
CSVAGTGVHEQYF,TGCAGCGTTGCCGGGACAGGGGTTCACGAGCAGTACTTC,TRBD1,TRBJ2-7,once,TRBV29-1
CASSRTGSYSPYEQYF,TGTGCCAGCAGTCGAACTGGCTCCTACAGTCCCTACGAGCAGTACTTC,-,TRBJ2-7,-,TRBV11-2
CASSPVEGWQPQHF,TGTGCCAGCAGCCCAGTGGAGGGATGGCAGCCCCAGCATTTT,-,TRBJ1-5,few,TRBV28
CAISESHRTLNTEAFF,TGTGCCATCAGTGAGTCTCACAGGACACTGAACACTGAAGCTTTCTTT,-,TRBJ1-1,-,TRBV10-3
CASSPSGSGSYEQYF,TGTGCCAGCAGCCCTAGCGGGTCGGGCTCCTACGAGCAGTACTTC,TRBD2,TRBJ2-7,-,TRBV13
CAISENSSDEQFF,TGTGCCATCAGTGAGAACAGCTCAGATGAGCAGTTCTTC,-,TRBJ2-1,-,TRBV10-3
CASLGPSAYNEQFF,TGTGCCAGCCTGGGGCCGAGCGCTTACAATGAGCAGTTCTTC,-,TRBJ2-1,-,TRBV7-9
CASSRFSGLNQPQHF,TGTGCCAGTAGTCGGTTTTCGGGGCTCAATCAGCCCCAGCATTTT,-,TRBJ1-5,-,TRBV19
CASSFVNEQFF,TGTGCCAGCAGCTTCGTGAATGAGCAGTTCTTC,-,TRBJ2-1,few,TRBV5-6
CAPGTGELFF,TGTGCCCCGGGCACCGGGGAGCTGTTTTTT,-,TRBJ2-2,-,TRBV6-5
CSVDGGDTEAFF,TGCAGCGTTGACGGCGGGGACACTGAAGCTTTCTTT,-,TRBJ1-1,few,TRBV29-1
CASSPGVGDNEQFF,TGTGCCAGCAGCCCAGGGGTAGGGGACAATGAGCAGTTCTTC,-,TRBJ2-1,-,TRBV7-9
CASSLEGRGSTEAFF,TGTGCCAGCAGCTTAGAAGGCAGGGGGAGTACTGAAGCTTTCTTT,TRBD1,TRBJ1-1,-,TRBV7-9
CASNGLAGVTDTQYF,TGTGCCAGCAACGGACTAGCGGGAGTAACAGATACGCAGTATTTT,TRBD2,TRBJ2-3,once,TRBV6-1
CASSYGLASSYEQYF,TGTGCCAGCAGTTACGGACTAGCGAGCTCCTACGAGCAGTACTTC,TRBD2,TRBJ2-7,-,TRBV6-5
CASSLRGTYEQYF,TGTGCCAGCAGCTTAAGGGGGACCTACGAGCAGTACTTC,-,TRBJ2-7,-,TRBV7-9
CASSMRPGQRYNEQFF,TGTGCCAGCAGCATGAGACCGGGACAGAGATACAATGAGCAGTTCTTC,TRBD1,TRBJ2-1,-,TRBV27